Only one count was recorded for the clone carrying this T cell receptor beta chain. Its specificity is not known. The entry originates in a study of blood T cells in healthy people across ages. Then a second PCR, running roughly 7 to 11 cycles, was carried out with a sample-barcoded 5' primer and a J-beta primer mix. Samples each returned at least 2.5 million CDR3-containing paired-end reads. MiXCR was run by TCRdb on the 5' RACE reads, yielding one entry per CDR3 protein. The sample carries hundreds of thousands of distinct CDR3 sequences, roughly 43% recorded once. V was cut by 7 bases and J by 2 bases, with 15 bases left in between. The CDR3 is 14 amino acids. Germline CDR1 is MNHEY and CDR2 is SVGEGT. Study observations and caveats: Estimates based on one million T cells were treated as lower bounds.

The TCR was taken from a man aged 80 or over in good health. V is TRBV6-2 or TRBV6-3 and J is TRBJ2-7, with a tentative D call TRBD2 (5 bases). Specimen: blood. In DNA, the CDR3 is TGTGCCAGCACCGATATGGGAGCCCCCTACGAGCAGTACTTC. Translated: CASTDMGAPYEQYF.